This T cell receptor beta chain came from a study of blood T cells in healthy people across ages. A sample-barcoded 5' primer and a J-beta primer mix were used in a second PCR of about 7 to 12 cycles. TCRdb itself ran the 5' RACE reads through MiXCR, one entry per CDR3 protein. The sample has 1.5 million to 2 million distinct CDR3 sequences; approximately 30% are singletons. The CDR3 is 14 amino acids. Unmatched junction bases numbered 6, after V lost 3 bases and J lost 8 bases. In its sample, this clonotype was seen many times. The chain links TRBV12-3 or TRBV12-4 to TRBJ1-2, with 10 bases matching TRBD1. This receptor was obtained from a woman aged 25 to 39 in good health. The source material was blood. In DNA, the CDR3 is TGTGCCAGCAGTTTTACCGGGACAGGGGAAGGCTACACCTTC. It yields the protein CASSFTGTGEGYTF.